These 32 T cell receptor beta chains share one sample of origin, sequenced in a study of immune heterogeneity within non-small cell lung tumors (dated by TCRdb to 2017 to 2018). Instrument on record: HiSeq X Ten. A multiplex PCR system amplified the TCR beta CDR3 region, with a first 10-cycle round using 32 V-gene forward and 13 J-gene reverse primers. The public reads were run again by TCRdb, first through fastp at Q25 and then through MiXCR, and only productive beta chains were kept. Each entry is one CDR3 protein sequence, shown with its most common DNA and genes. The sample table records 21,000 or so distinct CDR3 sequences; 28% of these occur just once. The top ten clones comprise around 3.9% of the sample. Genomic DNA extracted from bulk tumor tissue served as TCR template, with approximately 590 ng gDNA amplified per sample. Multiple biopsies per primary tumor were taken during surgery, spaced as far apart as possible within the tumor mass. The study cohort was described as untreated and was composed of newly diagnosed NSCLC cases undergoing curative surgery.

What was sequenced was lung tumor tissue. These receptors were collected from a man in his forties with non-small cell lung cancer.

This clonotype has a count of ten or more. The DNA of the CDR3 is TGTGCCAGCTCACCGGACAGGGCCTACGAGCAGTACTTC. Amino acid sequence: CASSPDRAYEQYF. The rearrangement joins TRBV18 to TRBJ2-7, with 8 bases lining up with TRBD1. CDR1 is KGHSH and CDR2 is LQKENI in the germline V gene. V lost 3 bases, J lost 2 bases, and 0 bases stayed unmatched. CDR3 size: 13 residues.

This clonotype was detected only a few times. This sequence joins TRBV2 and TRBJ2-1; tentatively, D is TRBD2 (6 bases). The V end lost 7 bases, the J end lost 12 bases, and 19 bases lay between the germline ends. Germline assignment: CDR1 SNHLY and CDR2 FYNNEI. This CDR3 is built from 13 residues. CDR3: CASKSAGAQGQFF. DNA for the CDR3: TGTGCCAGCAAGTCAGCGGGTGCGCAGGGGCAGTTCTTC.

This rearrangement joins TRBV20-1 to TRBJ1-2, with a tentative D call TRBD1 (5 bases). Trimming pared 3 bases from V and 6 bases from J, leaving 17 bases between. This CDR3 comprises 14 residues. CDR1 and CDR2 from the germline V gene are DFQATT and SNEGSKA (reference sequence). CDR3 region: CSARVRDDSDGYTF. The CDR3, as DNA: TGCAGTGCTAGGGTTAGGGACGACTCCGATGGCTACACCTTC.

In nucleotides, the CDR3 is TGCGCCAGCAGCTTGCAGGCGAACACTGAAGCTTTCTTT. Protein sequence: CASSLQANTEAFF. The V and J genes are TRBV5-1 and TRBJ1-1; D not certain. Germline V lookup: CDR1 SGHRS, CDR2 YFSETQ. This CDR3 has 13 residues. Trimming pared 1 base from V and 1 base from J, leaving 5 bases between. Full variable domain (missing parts from reference TRBV5-1 and TRBJ1-1): KAGVTQTPRYLIKTRGQQVTLSCSPISGHRSVSWYQQTPGQGLQFLFEYFSETQRNKGNFPGRFSGRQFSNSRSEMNVSTLELGDSALYLCASSLQANTEAFFGQGTRLTVV.

There are many counts of this clonotype. The chain employs TRBV19 and TRBJ2-7; D may be TRBD1 (5 bases). Germline values: CDR1 LNHDA, CDR2 SQIVND (reference sequence). The CDR3 has 13 amino acids. Trimming pared 1 base from V and 2 bases from J, leaving 6 bases between. CDR3: CASSIGTPYEQYF. In nucleotides, the CDR3 is TGTGCCAGTAGTATAGGGACACCCTACGAGCAGTACTTC.

This sequence joins TRBV27 and TRBJ1-1; 8 bases line up with TRBD1. The CDR3 covers 13 residues. V lost 5 bases, J lost 5 bases, and 4 bases stayed unmatched. Germline lookup yields CDR1 MNHEY and CDR2 SMNVEV (reference sequence). The CDR3 is CASSRTGWTEAFF. The CDR3 bases are TGTGCCAGCAGTCGGACAGGGTGGACTGAAGCTTTCTTT.

This clonotype was seen more than once but under ten times. This chain connects TRBV20-1 to TRBJ2-3; D is unclear. The CDR3 is 15 amino acids. The germline gives CDR1 DFQATT, CDR2 SNEGSKA (reference sequence). With 1 base removed from V and 2 bases from J, the gap between germline ends came to 13 bases. This CDR3 reads CSARGLDIYTDTQYF. CDR3 DNA sequence: TGCAGTGCTAGAGGATTAGACATATACACAGATACGCAGTATTTT.

Judged by abundance, this clonotype is medium-sized (0.01 to 0.1%). The chain joins TRBV7-9 to TRBJ1-2; D uncertain. The CDR3 contains 14 residues. Germline CDR1 is SEHNR and CDR2 is FQNEAQ (reference sequence). V shed 2 bases and J shed 2 bases, with 9 bases lying between them. CDR3 region: CASSLSMINYGYTF. CDR3 in DNA: TGTGCCAGCAGCTTAAGCATGATCAACTATGGCTACACCTTC.

This clonotype is labeled medium-sized. The rearrangement uses TRBV27 and TRBJ2-7; perhaps TRBD1 as D (7 bases). Trimming removed 3 bases at V and 3 bases at J, with 18 bases between. Germline-derived CDR1 and CDR2 are MNHEY and SMNVEV (reference sequence). The CDR3 has 16 residues. The CDR3 DNA sequence: TGTGCCAGCAGTTTGGGTGGGCAGGGGGGTGGCTACGAGCAGTACTTC. Its translation is CASSLGGQGGGYEQYF.

This clonotype was picked up one time. One base away lies a much larger clone, so this may be a sequencing read error. The gene calls are TRBV12-3 or TRBV12-4 and TRBJ1-3, with TRBD1 matching 9 bases. The CDR3 runs 16 residues. CDR3 sequence reads: CASILLPGDRDTTIYF. The CDR3 nucleotides are TGTGCCAGCATTTTACTTCCAGGGGACAGGGATACCACCATATATTTT.

This clonotype was recorded at least ten times. The chain recombines TRBV2 with TRBJ1-6; D uncertain. V gave up 7 bases and J gave up 5 bases, with 12 bases separating them. The germline CDR1 and CDR2 sequences are SNHLY and FYNNEI. The CDR3 sequence is 14 residues long. As DNA, the CDR3 is TGTGCCAGCAACCACGACACGGATAATTCACCCCTCCACTTT. The encoded protein is CASNHDTDNSPLHF.

As for this clonotype: A much larger clone differs from this one at a single base, so this may be a read error. The chain couples TRBV19 to TRBJ2-3; D not resolved. The CDR3 totals 15 residues. Germline V gives CDR1 LNHDA, CDR2 SQIVND (reference sequence). Trimming shortened V by 4 bases and J by 1 base, and 12 bases separated the two germline ends. The chain's CDR3 is CASSTGSSGTDTQYF. Written as DNA, the CDR3 is TGTGCCAGTAGTACCGGATCCTCTGGCACAGATACGCAGTATTTT.

V is TRBV29-1 and J is TRBJ1-2, with D tentatively TRBD1 (5 bases). Germline loops: CDR1 SQVTM, CDR2 ANQGSEA. Trimming removed 8 bases at V and 4 bases at J, with 14 bases between. This CDR3 has 12 amino acids. This CDR3 is CSYLDTSYGYTF. The CDR3 nucleotides read TGCAGCTACTTGGACACGAGCTATGGCTACACCTTC.

This chain uses TRBV15 with TRBJ1-5, with TRBD1 matching over 7 bases. J lost 5 bases, V lost 5 bases, and 9 bases had no gene match. CDR3 size: 15 residues. Germline V gene lookup returns CDR1 LNHNV and CDR2 YYDKDF (reference sequence). DNA for the CDR3: TGTGCCACCAGCCCAGGGGGGGGAGGGTATCAGCCCCAGCATTTT. This sequence encodes CATSPGGGGYQPQHF.

This clonotype has at least ten counts. This sequence joins TRBV19 and TRBJ2-1; 13 positions agree with TRBD2. The ends lost 5 bases at V and 6 bases at J; junction bases unmatched: 10. The germline V gene encodes CDR1 LNHDA and CDR2 SQIVND (reference sequence). The CDR3 spans 17 residues. CDR3 loop: CASSLGGLAGNGNEQFF. The CDR3 nucleotides are TGTGCCAGTAGTCTTGGGGGACTAGCGGGAAATGGCAATGAGCAGTTCTTC. Full variable domain (rest looked up from reference TRBV19 and TRBJ2-1): DGGITQSPKYLFRKEGQNVTLSCEQNLNHDAMYWYRQDPGQGLRLIYYSQIVNDFQKGDIAEGYSVSREKKESFPLTVTSAQKNPTAFYLCASSLGGLAGNGNEQFFGPGTRLTVL.

The chain carries TRBV11-3 and TRBJ2-1; 8 positions match TRBD2. V gave up 3 bases and J gave up 6 bases; unmatched junction bases: 10. The CDR3 sequence is 16 residues long. In germline, CDR1 is SGHNT, CDR2 YENEEA. Written as DNA, the CDR3 is TGTGCCAGCAGCTTGAAGACGGGACTAGTAAGCAATGAGCAGTTCTTC. It yields the protein CASSLKTGLVSNEQFF.

The table lists this clonotype with a count of one. The V gene is TRBV7-2, the J gene TRBJ1-5, with 9 bases that match TRBD1. Unmatched junction bases numbered 3, after V lost 4 bases and J lost 2 bases. Per germline, CDR1 SGHTA and CDR2 FQGNSA. The CDR3 length is 15 residues. CDR3 in amino acids: CASSYRTGGNQPQHF. CDR3 in DNA: TGTGCCAGCAGCTACCGGACAGGGGGCAATCAGCCCCAGCATTTT.

This clonotype appeared a few times. The CDR3: CASSTSSGANVLTF. The CDR3 DNA is TGTGCCAGCTCCACGAGTTCTGGGGCCAACGTCCTGACTTTC. The rearrangement links TRBV5-5 to TRBJ2-6; D gene unclear. The length of the CDR3 is 14 residues. CDR1 and CDR2 (germline): SGHKS, YYEKEE (reference sequence). The V gene lost 7 bases and the J gene lost 1 base, with 9 bases spanning the gap.

The V gene is TRBV30, the J gene TRBJ2-5; TRBD2 matches 12 bases. The CDR3 has 16 amino acids. V lost 1 base, J lost 5 bases, and 8 bases stayed unmatched. Per germline, CDR1 GTSNPN and CDR2 SVGIG (reference sequence). The CDR3 region is CAWSALTSGSGETQYF. The CDR3, as DNA: TGTGCCTGGAGTGCCCTGACTAGCGGGAGTGGGGAGACCCAGTACTTC.

Regarding this clonotype: With a much larger clone just one base away, this may be a read error. The chain joins TRBV19 to TRBJ2-3, with 7 bases identical to TRBD1. The V gene end was trimmed by 8 bases and the J gene end by 4 bases; junction bases not matched to a gene: 9. Germline V gene lookup returns CDR1 LNHDA and CDR2 SQIVND (reference sequence). This CDR3 has 14 residues. CDR3 sequence: CASARRQGADTQYF. The CDR3 bases are TGTGCCAGTGCGCGGCGACAGGGAGCAGATACGCAGTATTTT.

This clonotype was recorded a few times. CDR3 amino acids: CASTRDRGDGQPQHF. The DNA of the CDR3 is TGTGCCAGCACTCGGGACAGGGGGGATGGTCAGCCCCAGCATTTT. The rearrangement links TRBV2 to TRBJ1-5, with 11 bases aligning to TRBD1. The CDR3 covers 15 residues. Looked up from germline, CDR1 is SNHLY and CDR2 is FYNNEI. With 7 bases clipped from V and 6 bases from J, the junction kept 8 bases outside the gene matches.

Many counts were recorded for this clonotype. The chain is built from TRBV4-3 and TRBJ2-7; 7 bases are a match to TRBD2. The junction had 2 bases not matched to a gene; V was cut back by 0 bases and J by 6 bases. Germline CDR1 LGHNA, CDR2 YSLEER. The CDR3 contains 13 residues. The CDR3 spells CASSQESGTEQYF. The DNA of the CDR3 is TGCGCCAGCAGCCAAGAAAGCGGGACCGAGCAGTACTTC.

The CDR3 DNA follows: TGCGCCAGCAGCCTCCGTCCAGGGGGCCTAGAGACCCAGTACTTC. It codes for CASSLRPGGLETQYF. The gene calls are TRBV5-1 and TRBJ2-5, with 8 bases identical to TRBD1. The V segment lost 4 bases and the J segment 4 bases; nucleotides outside the gene matches: 9. The CDR3 contains 15 residues. Germline CDR1 reads SGHRS; CDR2 reads YFSETQ.

This clonotype occurred a few times. The missing conserved phenylalanine or tryptophan at the end of this CDR3 makes a read error likely. The chain employs TRBV10-2 and TRBJ2-1; D is unclear. Deletions cut 4 bases from V and 2 bases from J, with 9 bases between. CDR3 length: 14 amino acids. CDR1 is WSHSY, CDR2 SAAADI, per germline. Here the CDR3 reads CASSGATTYNEQFL. The CDR3 nucleotides are TGCGCCAGCAGTGGGGCTACTACCTACAATGAGCAGTTCCTC.

A word on this clonotype: A clone one base away is much larger, so this may be a read error. The chain has TRBV2 and TRBJ2-5; D unclear. Deletions cut 6 bases from V and 5 bases from J, with 13 bases between. CDR1 and CDR2 from the germline V gene are SNHLY and FYNNEI. The CDR3 sequence is 13 residues long. CDR3 nucleotide sequence: TGTGCCAGCAGGGGAACGGGTAGTGAGACCCAGTACTTC. Its protein is CASRGTGSETQYF.

This clonotype was observed a single time. V usage is TRBV20-1 and J usage is TRBJ1-1, with 9 bases identical to TRBD1. Germline-derived CDR1 and CDR2 are DFQATT and SNEGSKA (reference sequence). The CDR3 sequence is 17 residues long. The CDR3 DNA reads TGCAGGGCACTCTCCGGGACAGGGCGCCTCATGAACACTGAAGCTTTCTTT. Protein product: CRALSGTGRLMNTEAFF.

Notes on this clonotype: The CDR3 does not end in the conserved phenylalanine or tryptophan, so this is likely a read error. The V and J genes are TRBV12-3 or TRBV12-4 and TRBJ2-1; 10 bases agree with TRBD2. The CDR3 runs to 17 residues. The ends lost 3 bases at V and 4 bases at J; junction bases unmatched: 9. The CDR3 region is CASSFVPSGRAYNEQFL. CDR3 DNA sequence: TGTGCCAGCAGTTTCGTTCCGAGCGGGAGGGCGTACAATGAGCAGTTCCTC.

The table lists this clonotype with a few counts. The chain combines TRBV11-2 with TRBJ2-1; maybe TRBD2 (6 bases). The CDR3 is 14 amino acids. Trimming cost V 3 bases and J 2 bases, with 8 bases left between them. From germline, CDR1 is SGHAT and CDR2 FQNNGV. CDR3 region: CASSFSGPYNEQFF. The CDR3 DNA is TGTGCCAGCAGCTTTAGCGGTCCCTACAATGAGCAGTTCTTC.

This clonotype is judged medium-sized (0.01 to 0.1%). The rearrangement uses TRBV20-1 and TRBJ2-7; TRBD1 aligns across 10 bases. Germline lookup yields CDR1 DFQATT and CDR2 SNEGSKA (reference sequence). The CDR3 is made up of 14 amino acids. The ends lost 3 bases at V and 2 bases at J; junction bases unmatched: 4. The CDR3 DNA reads as TGCAGTGCTAGCGACGGGACAGGGGCCTACGAGCAGTACTTC. It specifies CSASDGTGAYEQYF.

This clonotype is a singleton in its sample. The CDR3: CASSQDQVVRETQYF. The CDR3 nucleotides are TGTGCCAGCAGCCAAGATCAGGTGGTTAGAGAGACCCAGTACTTC. The chain has TRBV3-1 and TRBJ2-5; D is unclear. The V end lost 0 bases, the J end lost 4 bases, and 12 bases lay between the germline ends. The CDR3 sequence is 15 residues long. Germline V lookup: CDR1 LGHDT, CDR2 YNNKEL (reference sequence).

V and J are TRBV7-6 and TRBJ1-1; D perhaps matches TRBD1 (6 bases). The CDR3 loop spans 13 amino acids. Trimming removed 4 bases at V and 2 bases at J, with 8 bases between. The germline gives CDR1 SGHVS, CDR2 FNYEAQ. The CDR3 protein is CASSSGVNTEAFF. The DNA for the CDR3 is TGTGCCAGCAGCTCAGGGGTAAACACTGAAGCTTTCTTT.

This clonotype has more than one count but fewer than ten. The V gene is TRBV25-1, the J gene TRBJ2-1, with 7 nucleotides matching TRBD2. The CDR3 covers 15 residues. Germline V gene sequence: CDR1 MGHDK, CDR2 SYGVNS. J was trimmed by 6 bases and V by 2 bases; bases with no gene match: 7. The CDR3 is CASSESLAERNEQFF. The CDR3 DNA is TGTGCCAGCAGTGAAAGTCTAGCGGAGCGCAATGAGCAGTTCTTC.